Reported below is one T cell receptor beta chain. Its antigen is as yet unknown. These data belong to a study of PD-1 blockade in classical Hodgkin lymphoma. Sequenced by immunoSEQ multiplex PCR; TCRdb stores in-frame clones only, minus some. The sample includes about 8,400 clones, around 84% of them seen just once. CDR3 size: 13 residues. Trimming took off 1 base at V and 6 bases at J, with 9 bases between the two ends. Germline values: CDR1 SEHNR, CDR2 FQNEAQ (reference sequence). Time point noted: cycle 4 day 1 (C4D1), after 5 to 7 weeks of nivolumab. Brentuximab vedotin exposure varied, and every patient relapsed after autologous stem cell transplantation. The authors enriched CD8+ T cells from thawed PBMCs via magnetic negative selection. Regarding the study as a whole: Newly diagnosed patients reportedly trailed healthy donors in baseline TCR diversity. With respect to the repertoire differences, their causes, possibly disease activity or prior therapy, remain undefined.

The sequence derives from a human donor with classical Hodgkin lymphoma. V is TRBV7-9 and J is TRBJ1-1; D gene uncertain. Source: CD8+ T cells from blood, taken before the fourth cycle of nivolumab. CDR3 region: CASSLDGGPEAFF. CDR3 nucleotides: TGTGCCAGCAGCTTAGACGGAGGGCCTGAAGCTTTCTTT.